This paragraph covers one T cell receptor beta chain sequence. Germline V CDR1 and CDR2: SGDLS, YYNGEE. The CDR3 extends over 18 amino acids. J lost 2 bases, V lost 0 bases, and 12 bases had no gene match. The sample is drawn from a study of cytomegalovirus exposure and HLA in healthy donors. The PCR was carried out with 60 Vbeta primers and 13 Jbeta primers. Assay used: immunoSEQ multiplex PCR; TCRdb lists only in-frame clones, some missing. The sample lists approximately 150,000 clones, over 60% occurring once. V gene TRBV9 combines with J gene TRBJ1-2, with TRBD1 identical over 8 bases. The source of this sequence is a male donor in good health and CMV-seronegative. The source material was PBMCs. CDR3 sequence reads: CASSVAVSGGAGNYGYTF. The DNA of the CDR3 is TGTGCCAGCAGCGTAGCGGTGTCAGGGGGCGCAGGGAACTATGGCTACACCTTC. Based on the CDR3 plus reference TRBV9 and TRBJ1-2, the full variable domain is DSGVTQTPKHLITATGQRVTLRCSPRSGDLSVYWYQQSLDQGLQFLIQYYNGEERAKGNILERFSAQQFPDLHSELNLSSLELGDSALYFCASSVAVSGGAGNYGYTFGSGTRLTVV.